The 12 T cell receptor beta chains below come from one sample, sequenced in a study of cytomegalovirus exposure and HLA in healthy donors. PCR amplification relied on 60 Vbeta primers (plus 13 Jbeta primers). Measured with immunoSEQ multiplex PCR; TCRdb has only the in-frame clones, and not every one. The sample yields 150,000 to 200,000 clones, roughly 88% seen once. Sequences were obtained from PBMCs. These receptors were collected from a girl aged 2 to 9 in good health and CMV-seropositive.

This clone was picked up a small number of times. The rearrangement joins TRBV6-5 to TRBJ1-5; the D gene is possibly TRBD1 (5 bases). Germline lookup yields CDR1 MNHEY and CDR2 SVGAGI. Trimming cost V 4 bases and J 7 bases, with 14 bases left between them. This CDR3 spans 14 amino acids. The CDR3 coding sequence is TGTGCCAGCAGTTTCGGTTCTGGGGGGCAGCCCCAGCATTTT. Translation gives CASSFGSGGQPQHF.

The chain is built from TRBV4-1 and TRBJ2-1; 8 positions agree with TRBD1. Per germline, CDR1 MGHRA and CDR2 YSYEKL. The CDR3 spans 16 residues. Losses at the gene ends were 4 bases for V and 5 bases for J; bases not matched to a gene: 10. The CDR3 coding sequence is TGCGCCAGCAGCCTTTTTTGGACAGGGCAGAACAATGAGCAGTTCTTC. This codes for CASSLFWTGQNNEQFF.

This chain connects TRBV4-2 to TRBJ1-1; tentative D call: TRBD1 (5 bases). Trimming cost V 1 base and J 6 bases, with 15 bases left between them. From germline, CDR1 is LGHNA and CDR2 YNFKEQ. The CDR3 runs to 15 residues. This CDR3 reads CASSQAGGRSAEAFF. DNA of the CDR3: TGTGCCAGCAGCCAAGCTGGGGGGAGGTCGGCTGAAGCTTTCTTT.

This clone appeared once. The gene calls are TRBV5-4 and TRBJ2-1; D possibly corresponds to TRBD2 (7 bases). The CDR3 has 16 amino acids. Germline V gene data show CDR1 as SGHNT and CDR2 as YYREEE (reference sequence). The ends were cut back, 4 bases at V and 12 bases at J, with 26 bases in the middle. The CDR3 coding sequence is TGTGCCAGCAGCCCCACCGGAGGCGAGGGGGGAGGGTCGCAGTTCTTC. Translation: CASSPTGGEGGGSQFF.

This chain joins TRBV6-5 and TRBJ1-2; 7 positions agree with TRBD1. With 4 bases clipped from V and 2 bases from J, the junction kept 1 base outside the gene matches. The germline V gene has CDR1 MNHEY and CDR2 SVGAGI. The CDR3 contains 13 residues. CDR3 sequence reads: CASSSTGNYGYTF. The CDR3 coding sequence is TGTGCCAGCAGTTCGACAGGGAACTATGGCTACACCTTC.

DNA for the CDR3: TGTGCCAGCAGTTATCTCCCTACAGCAAATTCACCCCTCCACTTT. Its protein is CASSYLPTANSPLHF. J is TRBJ1-6 and V is TRBV6-6; D is unresolved. The V end was cut by 3 bases, the J end by 7 bases, with 13 bases between. The length of the CDR3 is 15 residues. Germline V CDR1 and CDR2: MNHNY, SVGAGI (reference sequence).

This sequence joins TRBV14 and TRBJ2-3; TRBD2 aligns across 7 bases. The germline gives CDR1 SGHDN, CDR2 FVKESK. The CDR3 is 17 residues long. The trim removed 0 bases at V and 1 base at J, leaving 7 bases unmatched. CDR3 sequence (DNA): TGTGCCAGCAGCCAAGATCTGGCGGGAGAGGGCACAGATACGCAGTATTTT. Amino acids: CASSQDLAGEGTDTQYF.

The chain couples TRBV7-3 to TRBJ2-3; D possibly corresponds to TRBD2 (5 bases). The V end was cut by 5 bases, the J end by 1 base, with 13 bases between. The CDR3 extends over 15 amino acids. The germline V gene encodes CDR1 SGHTA and CDR2 FQGTGA. This chain's CDR3 is CASSAPPGGTDTQYF. The CDR3 nucleotides read TGTGCCAGCAGCGCCCCCCCCGGGGGCACAGATACGCAGTATTTT.

This chain uses TRBV4-1 with TRBJ2-5, with D possibly TRBD2 on 7 matching bases. Deletions cut 2 bases from V and 7 bases from J, with 14 bases between. The CDR3 spans 14 residues. CDR1 MGHRA and CDR2 YSYEKL come from the germline V gene. CDR3 region: CASSQPNREGTQYF. CDR3 sequence (DNA): TGCGCCAGCAGCCAACCAAACAGGGAGGGGACCCAGTACTTC.

The chain links TRBV25-1 to TRBJ1-2; D unclear. The CDR3 sequence is 12 residues long. The ends were cut back, 3 bases at V and 4 bases at J, with 6 bases in the middle. Germline V gene data show CDR1 as MGHDK and CDR2 as SYGVNS. CDR3 loop: CASSDTVYGYTF. As DNA, the CDR3 is TGTGCCAGCAGTGACACAGTCTATGGCTACACCTTC.

The gene calls are TRBV28 and TRBJ2-3; TRBD2 is a possible D gene (6 bases). CDR1 and CDR2 (germline): MDHEN, SYDVKM. The CDR3 runs to 15 residues. Trimming took off 4 bases at V and 4 bases at J, with 15 bases between the two ends. The CDR3 DNA follows: TGTGCCAGCAGTTCCAGACTAGTGGTCCCAGATACGCAGTATTTT. This encodes CASSSRLVVPDTQYF.

The chain links TRBV14 to TRBJ2-3, with D possibly being TRBD2 (5 bases). Looked up from germline, CDR1 is SGHDN and CDR2 is FVKESK. Trimming left V 4 bases short and J 5 bases short, with 13 bases between. The CDR3 runs to 14 residues. CDR3 in DNA: TGTGCCAGCAGCCCTCTGCTCGGACTAGATACGCAGTATTTT. This codes for CASSPLLGLDTQYF.